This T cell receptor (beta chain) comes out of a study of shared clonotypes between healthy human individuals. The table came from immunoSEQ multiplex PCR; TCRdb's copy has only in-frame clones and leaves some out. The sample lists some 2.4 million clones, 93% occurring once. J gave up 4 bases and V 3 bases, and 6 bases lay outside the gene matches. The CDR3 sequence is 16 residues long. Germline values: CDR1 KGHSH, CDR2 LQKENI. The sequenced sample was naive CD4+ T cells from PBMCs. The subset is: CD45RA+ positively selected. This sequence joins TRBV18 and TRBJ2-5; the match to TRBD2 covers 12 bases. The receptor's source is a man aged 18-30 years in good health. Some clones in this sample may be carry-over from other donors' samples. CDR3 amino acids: CASSPRLAGGTETQYF. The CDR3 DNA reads TGTGCCAGCTCACCCCGGCTAGCGGGAGGGACAGAGACCCAGTACTTC.